This TCR beta chain was sequenced in a study of blood T cell repertoires in COVID-19. Across the whole study: For recovered donors of Cohort 3, there were two negative PCRs, clearance, or symptom resolution.

This clone was seen only a few times. Ages ranged from about 18 to 100 years, with residence in some 25 US areas. Here immunoSEQ multiplex PCR was the method, and the copy in TCRdb shows in-frame clones only, minus some. Of some 200,000 clones in the sample, around 86% were seen once. In germline, CDR1 is LGHDT, CDR2 YNNKEL (reference sequence). The CDR3 totals 16 residues. The V segment lost 4 bases and the J segment 6 bases; nucleotides outside the gene matches: 7. Sequencing input: PBMCs or T cells enriched from blood (not recorded which). The chain couples TRBV3-1 (or the pseudogene TRBV3-2) to TRBJ2-2, with 11 bases aligning to TRBD1. The sequence derives from a man younger than 45 in a cohort exposed to, infected with or recovered from COVID-19 (not recorded which). In DNA, the CDR3 is TGTGCCAGCAGCCTTCGGACAGGGGGCGCCCCCGGGGAGCTGTTTTTT. This codes for CASSLRTGGAPGELFF.